Below are 7 T cell receptor beta chains sequenced from a single sample in a study of CD8 T cells in Susac syndrome (dated by TCRdb to about 2019). The library was built by means of the immunoSEQ multiplex PCR assay. RNA was extracted using the RNeasy kit, and 0.5 to 1 microgram was reverse transcribed with random hexamers. Clones were called with MiXCR by TCRdb after fastp trimmed the public reads at Q25, and only in-frame beta chains were retained. Here each entry gathers all rows of one CDR3 protein and keeps the most common genes and DNA. The sample table shows fewer than 85,000 distinct CDR3 sequences, and over 85% are seen once. The ten top clones hold roughly 0.42% of the sample. Specimen: CD8+ T cells from PBMCs. All receptors derive from a human donor with multiple sclerosis.

The genes are TRBV14 and TRBJ2-7; D is possibly TRBD1 or TRBD2 (6 bases each). Germline CDR1 reads SGHDN; CDR2 reads FVKESK. The CDR3 is 16 residues long. V dropped 5 bases and J dropped 1 base, with 18 bases sitting between them. The CDR3 here is CASSWGRDADSYEQYF. The CDR3, as DNA: TGTGCCAGCAGCTGGGGGCGGGACGCTGATTCCTACGAGCAGTACTTC.

The chain has TRBV12-3 or TRBV12-4 and TRBJ1-3; D not certain. The CDR3 spans 11 residues. Trimming stripped 5 bases from V and 6 bases from J, with 5 bases between. The DNA of the CDR3 is TGTGCCAGCAGTCAAGAAAACACCATATATTTT. It yields the protein CASSQENTIYF.

The chain carries TRBV4-1 and TRBJ2-1; the match to TRBD2 covers 9 bases. The CDR3 length is 17 residues. Germline V gene sequence: CDR1 MGHRA, CDR2 YSYEKL. V was pared by 0 bases and J by 2 bases, with 5 bases of the junction left unmatched. For the CDR3, the DNA is TGCGCCAGCAGCCAAGATGAGGCTAGCGGGGCCTACAATGAGCAGTTCTTC. Amino acids: CASSQDEASGAYNEQFF.

V gene TRBV6-4 combines with J gene TRBJ2-1; a possible D gene is TRBD1 (6 bases). Trimming took off 5 bases at V and 8 bases at J, with 13 bases between the two ends. CDR3 length equals 13 residues. Germline CDR1 MRHNA, CDR2 SNTAGT. This CDR3 reads CASSHTGWDEQFF. CDR3 nucleotides: TGTGCCAGCAGTCACACAGGGTGGGATGAGCAGTTCTTC.

The chain joins TRBV5-1 to TRBJ2-1; 12 bases map to TRBD1. This CDR3 is built from 17 residues. J was trimmed by 5 bases and V by 0 bases; bases with no gene match: 6. CDR1 is SGHRS, CDR2 YFSETQ, per germline. The CDR3 bases are TGCGCCAGCAGCTTGGTGGGACAGGGGGCGTTCGACAATGAGCAGTTCTTC. This translates into CASSLVGQGAFDNEQFF.

The chain links TRBV27 to TRBJ2-1, with D tentatively TRBD1 (6 bases). The CDR3 extends over 10 amino acids. The V end lost 10 bases, the J end lost 14 bases, and 15 bases lay between the germline ends. Germline V gene data show CDR1 as MNHEY and CDR2 as SMNVEV (reference sequence). CDR3 amino acids: CATGDTVKFF. CDR3 DNA sequence: TGTGCCACCGGGGACACAGTCAAGTTCTTC.

This sequence joins TRBV27 and TRBJ2-4, with D perhaps TRBD2 (5 bases). The CDR3 consists of 15 residues. Trimming took off 2 bases at V and 3 bases at J, with 11 bases between the two ends. CDR1 and CDR2 from the germline V gene are MNHEY and SMNVEV (reference sequence). The CDR3 region has the DNA TGTGCCAGCAGTTTAAGTGCCGGAGGCAAAAACATTCAGTACTTC. This encodes CASSLSAGGKNIQYF.